This T cell receptor (beta chain) was recorded in a study of blood T cell repertoires in COVID-19. About the research overall: From the United States, Italy and Spain came samples of acute and convalescent COVID-19. T cells, B-cell-depleted T cells, or PBMCs supplied cDNA or gDNA.

Original processing methods: It was from reference gene primer amplification that nucleated cell counts were estimated. Clones were read by immunoSEQ multiplex PCR, and TCRdb kept only the in-frame ones, dropping some. V and J calls plus clone size are reproduced from that table; the DNA served to infer D and trimming. The sample includes roughly 120,000 clones, around 90% of them seen just once. The germline V gene encodes CDR1 MNHNS and CDR2 SASEGT. V was clipped by 3 bases and J by 6 bases, with 18 bases between them. This CDR3 is 16 amino acids long. The specimen sequenced was peripheral blood. This rearrangement joins TRBV6-1 to TRBJ1-5; D ambiguous. The receptor was isolated from a woman between 45 and 60 years old with active or convalescent COVID-19. The CDR3 DNA follows: TGTGCCAGCAGTGAGCCTTTGGGGAGGGATGGTCAGCCCCAGCATTTT. This sequence encodes CASSEPLGRDGQPQHF.